These 28 T cell receptor beta chains share one sample of origin, sequenced in a study of shared clonotypes between healthy human individuals. The repertoire was sequenced with immunoSEQ multiplex PCR; TCRdb's copy has only in-frame clones and lacks some. The data show nearly 1,000,000 clones, about 80% seen once. Sequenced input: memory CD4+ T cells sorted from blood. Subset given: CD45RA-negative fraction. Receptor source: a young man in good health.

This clone was detected once. The V call is TRBV6-1, the J call TRBJ2-5, with D maybe TRBD2 (6 bases). Per the germline V gene, CDR1 is MNHNS and CDR2 is SASEGT. V shed 11 bases and J shed 5 bases, with 18 bases lying between them. This CDR3 has 13 amino acids. In DNA, the CDR3 is TGTGCCTGCAACCGGGACTCTGGGGAGACCCAGTACTTC. This gives the protein CACNRDSGETQYF.

The gene calls are TRBV2 and TRBJ1-4; 8 nucleotides line up with TRBD1. After removal of 6 bases from V and 3 bases from J, the junction contained 3 bases not matched to a gene. CDR1 is SNHLY and CDR2 is FYNNEI in the germline V gene. The CDR3 runs 14 residues. The CDR3 DNA follows: TGTGCCAGCAGGGCACAGGGGGCTAATGAAAAACTGTTTTTT. This gives the protein CASRAQGANEKLFF. The whole variable domain, remainder taken from reference TRBV2 and TRBJ1-4, is EPEVTQTPSHQVTQMGQEVILRCVPISNHLYFYWYRQILGQKVEFLVSFYNNEISEKSEIFDDQFSVERPDGSNFTLKIRSTKLEDSAMYFCASRAQGANEKLFFGSGTQLSVL.

The J gene is TRBJ2-1, the V gene TRBV11-2; D unclear. Between the trimmed V and J ends, which lost 5 bases and 10 bases, there was a span of 6 bases. The germline V gene encodes CDR1 SGHAT and CDR2 FQNNGV. The CDR3 consists of 10 residues. The CDR3 is CASSHIEQFF. Here the CDR3 DNA reads TGTGCCAGCAGCCATATCGAGCAGTTCTTC.

This chain uses TRBV28 with TRBJ2-1, with TRBD2 as a possible D gene (6 bases). Trimming took off 2 bases at V and 9 bases at J, with 14 bases between the two ends. The length of the CDR3 is 14 residues. Germline V CDR1 and CDR2: MDHEN, SYDVKM. CDR3 in amino acids: CASSLPGDRAEQFF. Here the CDR3 DNA reads TGTGCCAGCAGTTTACCGGGGGATCGAGCTGAGCAGTTCTTC.

V gene TRBV18 combines with J gene TRBJ1-5; D is uncertain. This CDR3 has 14 residues. The V end was cut by 3 bases, the J end by 7 bases, with 13 bases between. Germline V lookup: CDR1 KGHSH, CDR2 LQKENI. CDR3 in DNA: TGTGCCAGCTCACCGGGCCCGGACGGACAGCCCCAGCATTTT. This codes for CASSPGPDGQPQHF.

The chain carries TRBV5-4 and TRBJ1-1; D is possibly TRBD1 (6 bases). The CDR3 totals 14 residues. V was shortened by 5 bases and J by 2 bases, with 13 bases between the two germline ends. CDR1 is SGHNT, CDR2 YYREEE, per germline (reference sequence). The CDR3 reads CASRGQFGNTEAFF. CDR3 bases: TGTGCCAGCAGAGGACAGTTCGGCAACACTGAAGCTTTCTTT.

This clone showed up just once. The chain uses TRBV7-9 and TRBJ2-7, with TRBD1 matching over 7 bases. The CDR3 runs 14 residues. CDR1 is SEHNR, CDR2 FQNEAQ, per germline (reference sequence). V was pared by 7 bases and J by 4 bases, with 10 bases of the junction left unmatched. The CDR3 loop is CASIRTGASYEQYF. The CDR3 DNA follows: TGTGCCAGCATCCGGACAGGCGCTTCTTACGAGCAGTACTTC.

The genes are TRBV28 and TRBJ1-2; D is perhaps TRBD1 (6 bases). This CDR3 comprises 15 residues. The germline V gene has CDR1 MDHEN and CDR2 SYDVKM. Deletions cut 6 bases from V and 4 bases from J, with 18 bases between. The CDR3 is CASSPSSLGAYGYTF. The CDR3 nucleotides read TGTGCCAGCAGCCCATCCTCTCTGGGGGCCTATGGCTACACCTTC.

On this clone itself: Other nucleotide sequences from this sample produce the same CDR3. In DNA form, the CDR3 reads TGCAGCGTCGAGGGGGGGAACACTGAAGCTTTCTTT. Its protein product is CSVEGGNTEAFF. The chain combines TRBV29-1 with TRBJ1-1; D possibly corresponds to TRBD1 (6 bases). With 6 bases removed from V and 1 base from J, the gap between germline ends came to 9 bases. The CDR3 is made up of 12 amino acids. Germline CDR1 SQVTM, CDR2 ANQGSEA. Variable domain in full (rest from reference TRBV29-1 and TRBJ1-1): SAVISQKPSRDICQRGTSLTIQCQVDSQVTMMFWYRQQPGQSLTLIATANQGSEATYESGFVIDKFPISRPNLTFSTLTVSNMSPEDSSIYLCSVEGGNTEAFFGQGTRLTVV.

The rearrangement uses TRBV4-1 and TRBJ1-5; D uncertain. CDR3 length: 15 residues. The V gene lost 0 bases and the J gene lost 5 bases, with 11 bases spanning the gap. Germline CDR1 is MGHRA and CDR2 is YSYEKL. CDR3 coding DNA: TGCGCCAGCAGCCAAGAAAACACCTACCATCAGCCCCAGCATTTT. This sequence encodes CASSQENTYHQPQHF.

This clone was seen a single time. CDR3 amino acids: CASCGPGDGQPQHF. The CDR3 nucleotides read TGTGCCAGCTGTGGCCCAGGGGACGGTCAGCCCCAGCATTTT. The chain has TRBV21-1 and TRBJ1-5; TRBD1 is the table's D call and was not checked against the DNA. TRBV21-1 is a listed pseudogene. The CDR3 is made up of 14 amino acids.

Here the CDR3 DNA reads TGTGCCAGCAGACCCCAAACAGGGGGCGGTTCGATCGAGCAGTACTTC. Protein product: CASRPQTGGGSIEQYF. This rearrangement joins TRBV7-2 to TRBJ2-7; 9 nucleotides align to TRBD1. The germline gives CDR1 SGHTA, CDR2 FQGNSA. V dropped 6 bases and J dropped 6; count of bases not matched to a gene: 15. The CDR3 spans 16 residues.

The V call is TRBV19, the J call TRBJ1-2, with no clear D. CDR1 LNHDA and CDR2 SQIVND come from the germline V gene (reference sequence). Trimming stripped 0 bases from V and 4 bases from J, with 12 bases between. The CDR3 totals 15 residues. The CDR3 DNA follows: TGTGCCAGTAGTATAGATCTCGCGATGATCTATGGCTACACCTTC. Amino acids: CASSIDLAMIYGYTF.

V gene TRBV6-1 combines with J gene TRBJ2-1, with D maybe TRBD1 (6 bases). There are 13 residues in the CDR3. Trimming shortened V by 6 bases and J by 4 bases, and 10 bases separated the two germline ends. Germline assignment: CDR1 MNHNS and CDR2 SASEGT. For the CDR3, the DNA is TGTGCCAGCAGGTTTACAGGGTACAATGAGCAGTTCTTC. Its translation is CASRFTGYNEQFF.

The chain carries TRBV30 and TRBJ2-5; the D gene is possibly TRBD2 (6 bases). This CDR3 region has 10 residues. The V gene's germline CDR1 is GTSNPN and CDR2 SVGIG (reference sequence). The CDR3, as DNA: TGTTCCACGGGAGAAGAGACCCAGTACTTC. Protein sequence: CSTGEETQYF. The full variable domain, with the rest looked up from reference TRBV30 and TRBJ2-5, is SQTIHQWPATLVQPVGSPLSLECTVEGTSNPNLYWYRQAAGRGLQLLFYSVGIGQISSEVPQNLSASRPQDRQFILSSKKLLLSDSGFYLCSTGEETQYFGPGTRLLVL.

The chain recombines TRBV9 with TRBJ2-1; D ambiguous. Germline V lookup: CDR1 SGDLS, CDR2 YYNGEE. Deletions cut 3 bases from V and 4 bases from J, with 20 bases between. This CDR3 is built from 17 residues. The CDR3 DNA is TGTGCCAGCAGCGCGTCGGACCAGCGTCCCAATTACAATGAGCAGTTCTTC. Translation: CASSASDQRPNYNEQFF.

CDR3 region: CASSYGARGEQYF. The CDR3 DNA follows: TGTGCCAGCAGTTACGGGGCCCGGGGGGAGCAGTACTTC. V gene TRBV28 combines with J gene TRBJ2-7; tentative D call: TRBD2 (6 bases). Trimming left V 4 bases short and J 7 bases short, with 14 bases between. The germline gives CDR1 MDHEN, CDR2 SYDVKM. This CDR3 is built from 13 residues.

In nucleotides, the CDR3 is TGTGCCAGCAGTTACCAATCCGGGGGGGTTTATGGCTACACCTTC. Encoded protein: CASSYQSGGVYGYTF. The genes are TRBV6-5 and TRBJ1-2, with D maybe TRBD1 (5 bases). The V end was cut by 2 bases, the J end by 5 bases, with 15 bases between. This CDR3 is 15 amino acids long. Germline V lookup: CDR1 MNHEY, CDR2 SVGAGI.

This sequence joins TRBV18 and TRBJ1-4; no clear D gene. The CDR3 loop spans 16 amino acids. Germline V gene sequence: CDR1 KGHSH, CDR2 LQKENI. V was trimmed by 5 bases and J by 3 bases, leaving 16 bases between them. The CDR3 protein is CASSSSKTQPNEKLFF. DNA for the CDR3: TGTGCCAGCTCATCTTCAAAAACCCAGCCTAATGAAAAACTGTTTTTT.

The chain joins TRBV5-1 to TRBJ2-7, with D perhaps TRBD1 (6 bases). The germline CDR1 and CDR2 sequences are SGHRS and YFSETQ. The CDR3 length is 18 residues. V was shortened by 3 bases and J by 6 bases, with 28 bases between the two germline ends. The CDR3 reads CASSSAERTAKKIGEQYF. The CDR3 bases are TGCGCCAGCAGCTCCGCCGAAAGGACAGCCAAGAAGATTGGCGAGCAGTACTTC.

The V and J genes are TRBV6-6 and TRBJ1-3; weak D call: TRBD1 (6 bases). Trimming took off 3 bases at V and 2 bases at J, with 11 bases between the two ends. Germline values: CDR1 MNHNY, CDR2 SVGAGI (reference sequence). The CDR3 spans 15 residues. The CDR3 DNA reads as TGTGCCAGCAGTTATACGGGGGCCACTGGAAACACCATATATTTT. Protein sequence: CASSYTGATGNTIYF.

CDR3: CASSPQGTANTEAFF. CDR3 in DNA: TGTGCCAGCAGTCCGCAGGGGACCGCGAACACTGAAGCTTTCTTT. The chain is built from TRBV27 and TRBJ1-1; a possible D gene is TRBD1 (6 bases). Trimming shortened V by 5 bases and J by 1 base, and 14 bases separated the two germline ends. CDR1 is MNHEY, CDR2 SMNVEV, per germline (reference sequence). The CDR3 is 15 amino acids.

The chain employs TRBV9 and TRBJ2-3, with D tentatively TRBD2 (5 bases). The CDR3 length is 14 residues. Germline CDR1 and CDR2: SGDLS and YYNGEE. V lost 10 bases and J lost 0, with 15 bases in between. For the CDR3, the DNA is TGTGCCCCGGAGGAGGCTGCTAGCACAGATACGCAGTATTTT. Translation gives CAPEEAASTDTQYF.

DNA for the CDR3: TGTGCCAGCAGCTTAGATTGGCGGCAAGAGACCCAGTACTTC. It is translated as CASSLDWRQETQYF. The chain has TRBV7-2 and TRBJ2-5; D gene ambiguous. Trimming cost V 1 base and J 2 bases, with 8 bases left between them. CDR3 length: 14 residues. Germline lookup yields CDR1 SGHTA and CDR2 FQGNSA.

The rearrangement joins TRBV4-1 to TRBJ2-5, with 8 bases identical to TRBD2. The J call could be wrong; TRBJ2-7 is a better fit for the DNA end. CDR1 MGHRA and CDR2 YSYEKL come from the germline V gene. The CDR3 is made up of 15 amino acids. The CDR3 DNA is TGCGCCAGCAGCCCGAGCGGGGGATGGTCCTACGAGCAGTACTTC. Protein: CASSPSGGWSYEQYF.

This clone showed up just a few times. This sample also contains other DNA sequences that code for the same CDR3. The chain joins TRBV5-1 to TRBJ1-2; tentative D call: TRBD1 (5 bases). Per germline, CDR1 SGHRS and CDR2 YFSETQ. Between the trimmed V and J ends, which lost 4 bases and 0 bases, there was a span of 10 bases. This CDR3 comprises 14 residues. The CDR3 DNA sequence: TGCGCCAGCAGCCCCGGGACTGCTAACTATGGCTACACCTTC. It codes for CASSPGTANYGYTF. Filled out from reference TRBV5-1 and TRBJ1-2, the complete variable domain reads KAGVTQTPRYLIKTRGQQVTLSCSPISGHRSVSWYQQTPGQGLQFLFEYFSETQRNKGNFPGRFSGRQFSNSRSEMNVSTLELGDSALYLCASSPGTANYGYTFGSGTRLTVV.

The chain has TRBV7-9 and TRBJ2-5; D is possibly TRBD2 (7 bases). The CDR3 has 12 residues. Between the trimmed V and J ends, which lost 10 bases and 5 bases, there was a span of 14 bases. Germline V CDR1 and CDR2: SEHNR, FQNEAQ (reference sequence). This CDR3 reads CATGGGGETQYF. The CDR3, as DNA: TGTGCCACCGGAGGGGGAGGGGAGACCCAGTACTTC.

This clone came up a few times. The chain is built from TRBV11-2 and TRBJ1-2; D gene unclear. The CDR3 has 13 amino acids. Germline lookup yields CDR1 SGHAT and CDR2 FQNNGV. Trimming pared 4 bases from V and 5 bases from J, leaving 11 bases between. CDR3 nucleotides: TGTGCCAGCAGCTCCGTGGACGGTTATGGCTACACCTTC. Residues: CASSSVDGYGYTF.